The 2 T cell receptor beta chains below were found in one sample sequenced in a study of blood T cells in healthy people across ages. For the second PCR, which ran for about 6 to 11 cycles, a sample-barcoded 5' primer and a J-beta primer mix were used. From the 5' RACE reads, TCRdb called clonotypes with MiXCR, one entry per CDR3 protein. The sample holds 780,000 or so distinct CDR3 sequences, approximately 53% seen once. The specimen sequenced was blood. These receptors were obtained from a man aged 35 to 55 in good health.

In its sample, this clonotype was seen once. The V gene is TRBV5-1, the J gene TRBJ1-4; D is unclear. Trimming shortened V by 1 base and J by 5 bases, and 9 bases separated the two germline ends. This CDR3 has 14 residues. Germline lookup yields CDR1 SGHRS and CDR2 YFSETQ. In nucleotides, the CDR3 is TGCGCCAGCAGCTTGTACAGTCTCAATGAAAAACTGTTTTTT. It translates to CASSLYSLNEKLFF.

The genes are TRBV9 and TRBJ1-5, with TRBD1 matching 7 bases. From germline, CDR1 is SGDLS and CDR2 YYNGEE. V gave up 4 bases and J gave up 1 base; unmatched junction bases: 17. The CDR3 covers 19 residues. The CDR3 DNA reads as TGTGCCAGCAGCACTCCTCGTCCGGGACAGCGATTAAGCAATCAGCCCCAGCATTTT. Protein product: CASSTPRPGQRLSNQPQHF.